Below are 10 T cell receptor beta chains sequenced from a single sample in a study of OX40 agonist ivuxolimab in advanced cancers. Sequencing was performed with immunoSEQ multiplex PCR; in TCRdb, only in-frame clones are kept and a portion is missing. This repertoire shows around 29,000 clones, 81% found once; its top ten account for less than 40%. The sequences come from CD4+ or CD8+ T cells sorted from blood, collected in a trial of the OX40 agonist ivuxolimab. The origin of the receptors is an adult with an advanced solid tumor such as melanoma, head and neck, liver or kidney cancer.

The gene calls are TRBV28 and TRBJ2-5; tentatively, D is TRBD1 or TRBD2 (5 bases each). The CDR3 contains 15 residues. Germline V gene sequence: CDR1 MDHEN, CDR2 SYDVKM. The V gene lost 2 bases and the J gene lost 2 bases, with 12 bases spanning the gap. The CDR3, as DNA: TGTGCCAGCAGTTTAGACAGCGGTCGGCAAGAGACCCAGTACTTC. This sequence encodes CASSLDSGRQETQYF.

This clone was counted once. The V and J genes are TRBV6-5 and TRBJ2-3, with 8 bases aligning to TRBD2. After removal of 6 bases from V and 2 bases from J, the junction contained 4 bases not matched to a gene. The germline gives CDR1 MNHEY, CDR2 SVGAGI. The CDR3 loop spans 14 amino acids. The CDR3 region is CASSTSGHTDTQYF. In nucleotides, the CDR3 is TGTGCCAGCAGCACTAGCGGACACACAGATACGCAGTATTTT.

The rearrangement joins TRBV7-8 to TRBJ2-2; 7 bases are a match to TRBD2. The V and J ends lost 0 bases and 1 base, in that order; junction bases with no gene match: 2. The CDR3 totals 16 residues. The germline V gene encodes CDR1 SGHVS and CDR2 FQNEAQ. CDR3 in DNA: TGTGCCAGCAGCTTAGCTTTAGCGGGGAACACCGGGGAGCTGTTTTTT. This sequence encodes CASSLALAGNTGELFF. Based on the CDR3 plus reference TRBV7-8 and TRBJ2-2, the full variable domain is GAGVSQSPRYKVAKRGQDVALRCDPISGHVSLFWYQQALGQGPEFLTYFQNEAQLDKSGLPSDRFFAERPEGSVSTLKIQRTQQEDSAVYLCASSLALAGNTGELFFGEGSRLTVL.

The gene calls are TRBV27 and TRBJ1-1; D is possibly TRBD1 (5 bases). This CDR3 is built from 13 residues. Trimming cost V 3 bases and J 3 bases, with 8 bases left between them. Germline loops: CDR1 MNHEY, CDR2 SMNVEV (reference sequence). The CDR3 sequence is CASSLGQHTEAFF. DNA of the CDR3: TGTGCCAGCAGTTTGGGGCAGCACACTGAAGCTTTCTTT.

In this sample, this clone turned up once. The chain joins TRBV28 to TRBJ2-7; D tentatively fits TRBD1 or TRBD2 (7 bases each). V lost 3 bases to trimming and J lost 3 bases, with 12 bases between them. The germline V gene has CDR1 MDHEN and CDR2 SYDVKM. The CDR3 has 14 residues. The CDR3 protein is CASSFLRGGYEQYF. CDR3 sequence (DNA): TGTGCCAGCAGTTTCCTCAGGGGGGGCTACGAGCAGTACTTC.

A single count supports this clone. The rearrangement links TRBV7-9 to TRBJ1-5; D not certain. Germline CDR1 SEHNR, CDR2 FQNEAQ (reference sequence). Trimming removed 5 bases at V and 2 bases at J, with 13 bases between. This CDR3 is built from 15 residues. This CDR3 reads CASSPIVIGNQPQHF. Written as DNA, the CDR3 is TGTGCCAGCAGCCCGATAGTGATCGGCAATCAGCCCCAGCATTTT.

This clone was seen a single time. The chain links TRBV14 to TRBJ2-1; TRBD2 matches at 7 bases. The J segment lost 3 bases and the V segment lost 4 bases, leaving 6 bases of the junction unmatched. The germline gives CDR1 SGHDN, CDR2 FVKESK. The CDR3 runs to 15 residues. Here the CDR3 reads CASSLGGSIYNEQFF. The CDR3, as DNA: TGTGCCAGCAGCCTTGGCGGGAGCATCTACAATGAGCAGTTCTTC.

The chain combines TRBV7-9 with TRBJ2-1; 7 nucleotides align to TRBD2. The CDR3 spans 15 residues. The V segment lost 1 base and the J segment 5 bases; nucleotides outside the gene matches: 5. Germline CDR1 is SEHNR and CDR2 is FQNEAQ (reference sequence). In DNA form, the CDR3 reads TGTGCCAGCAGCTTAGAGCGGGGCCAGAACAATGAGCAGTTCTTC. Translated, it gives CASSLERGQNNEQFF.

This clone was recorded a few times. In DNA, the CDR3 is TGCGCCAGCAGCCACACCGGGACCGACACCGGGGAGCTGTTTTTT. Amino acid sequence: CASSHTGTDTGELFF. The rearrangement links TRBV4-1 to TRBJ2-2, with D perhaps being TRBD1 or TRBD2 (5 bases each). V was cut by 3 bases and J by 3 bases, with 11 bases left in between. CDR1 is MGHRA and CDR2 is YSYEKL in the germline V gene. The CDR3 length is 15 residues.

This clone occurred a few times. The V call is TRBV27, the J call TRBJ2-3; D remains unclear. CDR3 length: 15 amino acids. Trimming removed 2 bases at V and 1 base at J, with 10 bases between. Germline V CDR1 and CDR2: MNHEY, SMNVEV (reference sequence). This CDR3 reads CASSLGSRRTDTQYF. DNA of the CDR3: TGTGCCAGCAGTTTAGGTTCACGACGCACAGATACGCAGTATTTT.